Each of the 28 T cell receptor beta chains below was sequenced from the same sample in a study of shared clonotypes between healthy human individuals. Repertoires were generated with immunoSEQ multiplex PCR, while TCRdb's copy carries only in-frame clones and drops some. This sample has 2 million to 2.5 million clones, with roughly 93% found just once. The material sequenced was naive CD4+ T cells from PBMCs. As for subset: CD45RA+ positively selected. These receptors all stem from a man aged 18 to 35 in good health. Some clones in this sample may be carry-over from other donors' samples.

The V and J genes are TRBV7-9 and TRBJ2-2; perhaps TRBD1 as D (5 bases). Germline V gives CDR1 SEHNR, CDR2 FQNEAQ (reference sequence). Trimming stripped 5 bases from V and 1 base from J, with 11 bases between. CDR3 length: 15 residues. The chain's CDR3 is CASSPAQGNTGELFF. The CDR3 nucleotides read TGTGCCAGCAGCCCTGCGCAGGGGAACACCGGGGAGCTGTTTTTT.

The V call is TRBV5-1, the J call TRBJ2-1; D is unclear. The CDR3 has 14 amino acids. Per germline, CDR1 SGHRS and CDR2 YFSETQ. V dropped 0 bases and J dropped 5 bases, with 9 bases sitting between them. CDR3 loop: CASSLAPRNNEQFF. CDR3 DNA sequence: TGCGCCAGCAGCTTGGCGCCCCGAAACAATGAGCAGTTCTTC.

The genes are TRBV27 and TRBJ2-7; 11 bases align to TRBD2. The CDR3 has 15 amino acids. Trimming took 4 bases from V and 0 from J; bases not matched to a gene: 2. Germline loops: CDR1 MNHEY, CDR2 SMNVEV (reference sequence). The CDR3 loop reads CASSSTSGSSYEQYF. In DNA, the CDR3 is TGTGCCAGCAGTTCTACTAGCGGGAGCTCCTACGAGCAGTACTTC.

The J gene is TRBJ2-1, the V gene TRBV19; 7 bases map to TRBD2. Trimming removed 1 base from V and 9 bases from J; junction bases left unmatched: 6. The CDR3 contains 14 residues. Germline CDR1 is LNHDA and CDR2 is SQIVND (reference sequence). In nucleotides, the CDR3 is TGTGCCAGTAGTATAGGGGGGAGGGCCTCTGAGCAGTTCTTC. Its translation: CASSIGGRASEQFF.

V gene TRBV2 combines with J gene TRBJ2-7, with a weak D call TRBD1 (8 bases). V was clipped by 7 bases and J by 3 bases, with 16 bases between them. This CDR3 contains 14 residues. CDR1 is SNHLY, CDR2 FYNNEI, per germline. The CDR3 loop is CASTEQGGYYEQYF. Here the CDR3 DNA reads TGTGCCAGCACCGAACAGGGGGGGTACTACGAGCAGTACTTC.

CDR3 DNA sequence: TGTGCCAGCAGCTTAGGCCGGCAGGGCTATGGCTACACCTTC. Translated: CASSLGRQGYGYTF. The genes are TRBV13 and TRBJ1-2; a weak D match, TRBD1 (5 bases). CDR1 PRHDT and CDR2 FYEKMQ come from the germline V gene (reference sequence). V was shortened by 0 bases and J by 4 bases, with 9 bases between the two germline ends. The CDR3 has 14 amino acids.

The chain uses TRBV5-1 and TRBJ2-7; 7 positions match TRBD1. The CDR3 spans 15 residues. The J segment lost 0 bases and the V segment lost 4 bases, leaving 7 bases of the junction unmatched. Germline V CDR1 and CDR2: SGHRS, YFSETQ. CDR3 DNA sequence: TGCGCCAGCAGCAGACAGGGTATGGTCTCCTACGAGCAGTACTTC. Translating gives CASSRQGMVSYEQYF. The entire variable domain, with the rest obtained from reference TRBV5-1 and TRBJ2-7, is as follows: KAGVTQTPRYLIKTRGQQVTLSCSPISGHRSVSWYQQTPGQGLQFLFEYFSETQRNKGNFPGRFSGRQFSNSRSEMNVSTLELGDSALYLCASSRQGMVSYEQYFGPGTRLTVT.

The V and J genes are TRBV7-3 and TRBJ2-1; TRBD2 matches 12 bases. Germline loops: CDR1 SGHTA, CDR2 FQGTGA. Losses at the gene ends were 4 bases for V and 2 bases for J; bases not matched to a gene: 3. This CDR3 has 16 residues. CDR3 sequence: CASSSLAGGAYNEQFF. The CDR3 DNA reads TGTGCCAGCAGCTCCCTAGCGGGAGGGGCCTACAATGAGCAGTTCTTC.

The V call is TRBV6-5, the J call TRBJ2-1; 11 bases line up with TRBD2. Germline loops: CDR1 MNHEY, CDR2 SVGAGI. CDR3 length: 15 residues. J gave up 6 bases and V 8 bases, and 9 bases lay outside the gene matches. CDR3 nucleotide sequence: TGTGCCAGCCGGGGTAGGCTAGCGGGAGGCAATGAGCAGTTCTTC. Protein: CASRGRLAGGNEQFF.

The CDR3: CASGVFSGYTF. The CDR3 nucleotides read TGTGCCAGCGGAGTTTTCTCTGGCTACACCTTC. The chain uses TRBV28 and TRBJ1-2; D call uncertain. Germline V CDR1 and CDR2: MDHEN, SYDVKM. This CDR3 is built from 11 residues. V lost 8 bases, J lost 7 bases, and 11 bases lay in between.

This clone was found once. The chain recombines TRBV7-9 with TRBJ1-3; TRBD1 aligns across 8 bases. Germline lookup yields CDR1 SEHNR and CDR2 FQNEAQ (reference sequence). The V and J ends lost 4 bases and 0 bases, in that order; junction bases with no gene match: 2. The CDR3 contains 15 residues. CDR3 nucleotide sequence: TGTGCCAGCAGCTCGGACAGGGACTCTGGAAACACCATATATTTT. Translating it yields CASSSDRDSGNTIYF.

V gene TRBV28 combines with J gene TRBJ1-1; D is perhaps TRBD1 (5 bases). The germline gives CDR1 MDHEN, CDR2 SYDVKM. The length of the CDR3 is 15 residues. V was cut by 6 bases and J by 4 bases, with 18 bases left in between. The CDR3 DNA reads as TGTGCCAGCAGCGCCCCCCGGGGGTCGGGCACTGAAGCTTTCTTT. Translating gives CASSAPRGSGTEAFF.

The chain employs TRBV28 and TRBJ2-7; D possibly corresponds to TRBD1 (6 bases). The CDR3 totals 15 residues. The V and J ends lost 1 base and 1 base respectively, with 11 bases between them. In germline, CDR1 is MDHEN, CDR2 SYDVKM. CDR3 sequence reads: CASSLYRVRSYEQYF. DNA for the CDR3: TGTGCCAGCAGTTTATACAGGGTAAGGTCCTACGAGCAGTACTTC.

The V and J genes are TRBV10-2 and TRBJ1-6; TRBD1 aligns across 10 bases. The germline V gene has CDR1 WSHSY and CDR2 SAAADI. The V and J ends lost 6 bases and 8 bases, in that order; junction bases with no gene match: 4. The CDR3 sequence is 14 residues long. CDR3 sequence: CASRWGQGYSPLHF. CDR3 bases: TGCGCCAGCAGATGGGGACAGGGGTATTCACCCCTCCACTTT.

The chain joins TRBV14 to TRBJ1-2; TRBD1 is a possible D gene (6 bases). Germline CDR1 SGHDN, CDR2 FVKESK. V shed 0 bases and J shed 4 bases, with 9 bases lying between them. This CDR3 region has 14 residues. CDR3 protein: CASSQEGARYGYTF. The DNA of the CDR3 is TGTGCCAGCAGCCAAGAGGGGGCTCGCTATGGCTACACCTTC.

Remarks on this clone: Other DNA sequences within the sample encode an identical CDR3. V gene TRBV7-3 combines with J gene TRBJ2-1; D remains unclear. CDR1 and CDR2 (germline): SGHTA, FQGTGA. This CDR3 is built from 13 residues. The V end was cut by 2 bases, the J end by 10 bases, with 12 bases between. CDR3 bases: TGTGCCAGCAGCTTATACGGTGGGTACGAGCAGTTCTTC. Amino acid sequence: CASSLYGGYEQFF.

The chain couples TRBV5-1 to TRBJ2-4; possible D gene TRBD1, 6 bases. This CDR3 is 15 amino acids long. V gave up 1 base and J gave up 4 bases, with 12 bases separating them. The germline V gene encodes CDR1 SGHRS and CDR2 YFSETQ. The CDR3 sequence: CASSLNGQPKNIQYF. The DNA for the CDR3 is TGCGCCAGCAGCTTGAATGGACAGCCAAAAAACATTCAGTACTTC. The full variable domain, rest sourced from reference TRBV5-1 and TRBJ2-4, is KAGVTQTPRYLIKTRGQQVTLSCSPISGHRSVSWYQQTPGQGLQFLFEYFSETQRNKGNFPGRFSGRQFSNSRSEMNVSTLELGDSALYLCASSLNGQPKNIQYFGAGTRLSVL.

The chain uses TRBV7-8 and TRBJ1-5, with 9 bases matching TRBD1. The germline V gene encodes CDR1 SGHVS and CDR2 FQNEAQ. The CDR3 spans 14 residues. V was clipped by 5 bases and J by 6 bases; unmatched bases: 5. The CDR3 DNA reads as TGTGCCAGCAGCGAACGACAGGGGGGTCAGCCCCAGCATTTT. It codes for CASSERQGGQPQHF.

The V call is TRBV4-1, the J call TRBJ2-4, with TRBD1 as a possible D gene (6 bases). Germline V gene sequence: CDR1 MGHRA, CDR2 YSYEKL. This CDR3 is built from 17 residues. The germline V and J ends were trimmed by 1 base and 1 base, with 14 bases remaining between them. This CDR3 reads CASSQGRQGMAKNIQYF. The CDR3 region has the DNA TGCGCCAGCAGCCAAGGGCGGCAGGGGATGGCCAAAAACATTCAGTACTTC.

This chain joins TRBV5-4 and TRBJ1-2; 9 bases fit TRBD1. The trim removed 4 bases at V and 7 bases at J, leaving 8 bases unmatched. CDR3 size: 14 residues. Germline-derived CDR1 and CDR2 are SGHNT and YYREEE (reference sequence). In DNA form, the CDR3 reads TGTGCCAGCAGCGCCTACCGGGACAGGGTTGGCTACACCTTC. This codes for CASSAYRDRVGYTF.

The chain uses TRBV5-1 and TRBJ2-4; 7 nucleotides align to TRBD1. Germline CDR1 SGHRS, CDR2 YFSETQ. The CDR3 has 17 residues. V gave up 0 bases and J gave up 0 bases; unmatched junction bases: 6. CDR3 residues: CASSLDRGPIAKNIQYF. CDR3 DNA: TGCGCCAGCAGCTTGGACAGGGGCCCGATAGCCAAAAACATTCAGTACTTC.

The V and J genes are TRBV6-5 and TRBJ2-7; a weak D match, TRBD1 (6 bases). Germline values: CDR1 MNHEY, CDR2 SVGAGI. V lost 6 bases, J lost 1 base, and 13 bases lay in between. This CDR3 region has 14 residues. The CDR3 loop reads CASSPRQVSYEQYF. CDR3 sequence (DNA): TGTGCCAGCAGCCCCCGACAGGTTTCCTACGAGCAGTACTTC.

In the case of this clone: Other DNA sequences in this specimen translate into the identical CDR3. The rearrangement uses TRBV28 and TRBJ1-2; no firm D call. V lost 5 bases and J lost 5, with 9 bases in between. The CDR3 covers 12 residues. Germline CDR1 and CDR2: MDHEN and SYDVKM. In DNA form, the CDR3 reads TGTGCCAGCAGTACCACGGGGTATGGCTACACCTTC. This gives the protein CASSTTGYGYTF.

The chain links TRBV6-5 to TRBJ2-7; TRBD2 is a possible D gene (5 bases). The V and J ends lost 6 bases and 2 bases respectively, with 8 bases between them. The germline V gene encodes CDR1 MNHEY and CDR2 SVGAGI. The CDR3 has 12 amino acids. The CDR3 nucleotides read TGTGCCAGCAGATCCGGGGCCTACGAGCAGTACTTC. This codes for CASRSGAYEQYF.

The genes are TRBV10-3 and TRBJ1-1, with TRBD1 matching 8 bases. The ends lost 2 bases at V and 0 bases at J; junction bases unmatched: 11. The CDR3 loop spans 18 amino acids. Germline V gene data show CDR1 as ENHRY and CDR2 as SYGVKD. The CDR3 is CAISEPPGTGSMNTEAFF. The CDR3 DNA reads TGTGCCATCAGTGAGCCGCCCGGGACAGGATCTATGAACACTGAAGCTTTCTTT.

The CDR3, as DNA: TGTGCCAGCAGCTTAGTACTTTTTTCGGGACAGGGTGGCTACGAGCAGTACTTC. Translated, it gives CASSLVLFSGQGGYEQYF. The rearrangement joins TRBV7-2 to TRBJ2-7; 9 bases are shared with TRBD1. Trimming removed 1 base from V and 3 bases from J; junction bases left unmatched: 13. The CDR3 has 18 residues. CDR1 and CDR2 (germline): SGHTA, FQGNSA.

A few counts support this clone. Other DNA sequences within the sample encode an identical CDR3. The chain combines TRBV20-1 with TRBJ1-2; D might be TRBD1 (6 bases). CDR1 and CDR2 from the germline V gene are DFQATT and SNEGSKA (reference sequence). Trimming stripped 4 bases from V and 8 bases from J, with 11 bases between. This CDR3 spans 11 amino acids. DNA of the CDR3: TGCAGTGCTAAGGGGGTCGGAGGCTACACCTTC. Protein product: CSAKGVGGYTF.

The rearrangement joins TRBV5-4 to TRBJ2-2, with a tentative D call TRBD1 (6 bases). The CDR3 consists of 14 residues. The V gene lost 4 bases and the J gene lost 1 base, with 8 bases spanning the gap. The germline V gene has CDR1 SGHNT and CDR2 YYREEE (reference sequence). Here the CDR3 DNA reads TGTGCCAGCAGCAAGGGACAGAACACCGGGGAGCTGTTTTTT. Amino acids: CASSKGQNTGELFF.